Below, 28 T cell receptor beta chains from the same sample are listed, as sequenced in a study of blood T cells in healthy people across ages. Sample-barcoded 5' priming and a J-beta primer mix drove a second PCR of roughly 6 to 12 cycles. TCRdb passed the 5' RACE reads through MiXCR, listing each CDR3 protein once. The sample lists around 1.1 million distinct CDR3 sequences, roughly two fifths occurring once. Sequences were obtained from blood. The receptors stem from a man between 18 and 35 years old in good health.

This chain uses TRBV5-1 with TRBJ2-1; TRBD2 aligns across 7 bases. Germline CDR1 reads SGHRS; CDR2 reads YFSETQ. Unmatched junction bases numbered 5, after V lost 3 bases and J lost 5 bases. This CDR3 is built from 14 residues. CDR3 DNA: TGCGCCAGCAGCTCGGGGGGTTATGACAATGAGCAGTTCTTC. Its protein is CASSSGGYDNEQFF.

The V and J genes are TRBV6-5 and TRBJ2-5; D gene unclear. Germline values: CDR1 MNHEY, CDR2 SVGAGI. CDR3 length: 15 amino acids. Trimming took 0 bases from V and 2 from J, leaving 10 bases between them. The chain's CDR3 is CASSYSGSTQETQYF. CDR3 bases: TGTGCCAGCAGTTACTCAGGCAGTACACAAGAGACCCAGTACTTC.

The chain links TRBV29-1 to TRBJ1-1; D is undetermined. Germline V gene sequence: CDR1 SQVTM, CDR2 ANQGSEA. The CDR3 covers 11 residues. The V end lost 7 bases, the J end lost 2 bases, and 8 bases lay between the germline ends. The CDR3 coding sequence is TGCAGCGCTGGACCTAACACTGAAGCTTTCTTT. Amino acid sequence: CSAGPNTEAFF.

This clonotype was recorded a few times. The V call is TRBV14, the J call TRBJ1-2; D remains unclear. CDR3 length: 14 residues. CDR1 and CDR2 from the germline V gene are SGHDN and FVKESK. The V gene lost 0 bases and the J gene lost 8 bases, with 13 bases spanning the gap. DNA of the CDR3: TGTGCCAGCAGCCAAGAAGGCAGGCTACGAGGCTACACCTTC. Translated, it gives CASSQEGRLRGYTF.

V and J are TRBV27 and TRBJ1-2; D is perhaps TRBD1 (6 bases). Germline V gene lookup returns CDR1 MNHEY and CDR2 SMNVEV (reference sequence). The CDR3 has 15 residues. V was cut by 3 bases and J by 8 bases, with 19 bases left in between. The CDR3 nucleotides are TGTGCCAGCAGTTTGGGTCCGTCGGGGGCGACAGGCTACACCTTC. Protein: CASSLGPSGATGYTF.

The rearrangement links TRBV7-2 to TRBJ1-4; 7 bases agree with TRBD1. Trimming took 5 bases from V and 2 from J; bases not matched to a gene: 5. The germline CDR1 and CDR2 sequences are SGHTA and FQGNSA. This CDR3 contains 15 residues. The CDR3 sequence is CASSQGDSTNEKLFF. The CDR3 DNA reads TGTGCCAGCAGCCAGGGGGACTCTACTAATGAAAAACTGTTTTTT.

This clonotype has ten or more counts. The chain carries TRBV12-3 or TRBV12-4 and TRBJ1-5, with 8 bases identical to TRBD1. This CDR3 region has 15 residues. The ends lost 4 bases at V and 4 bases at J; junction bases unmatched: 6. CDR3 amino acids: CASSYGQGVNQPQHF. The CDR3 DNA follows: TGTGCCAGCAGTTACGGACAGGGTGTAAATCAGCCCCAGCATTTT.

The V call is TRBV5-1, the J call TRBJ2-2; maybe TRBD2 (5 bases). Between the trimmed V and J ends, which lost 0 bases and 6 bases, there was a span of 9 bases. CDR1 and CDR2 from the germline V gene are SGHRS and YFSETQ. CDR3 length: 14 amino acids. The CDR3 reads CASSLETEAGELFF. The CDR3 coding sequence is TGCGCCAGCAGCTTGGAGACGGAGGCCGGGGAGCTGTTTTTT. The full variable domain, its missing parts supplied by reference TRBV5-1 and TRBJ2-2, is KAGVTQTPRYLIKTRGQQVTLSCSPISGHRSVSWYQQTPGQGLQFLFEYFSETQRNKGNFPGRFSGRQFSNSRSEMNVSTLELGDSALYLCASSLETEAGELFFGEGSRLTVL.

CDR3 loop: CASSLRRYYEQYF. CDR3 DNA sequence: TGTGCCAGCAGCCTGAGGAGATACTACGAGCAGTACTTC. The chain recombines TRBV5-5 with TRBJ2-7, with D unclear. Trimming left V 4 bases short and J 3 bases short, with 11 bases between. There are 13 residues in the CDR3. CDR1 is SGHKS, CDR2 YYEKEE, per germline (reference sequence).

The chain recombines TRBV27 with TRBJ2-3, with a possible D match to TRBD1 (6 bases). The CDR3 is 16 residues long. Per germline, CDR1 MNHEY and CDR2 SMNVEV (reference sequence). The V and J ends lost 3 bases and 2 bases respectively, with 15 bases between them. The DNA for the CDR3 is TGTGCCAGCAGTTTCACCGTGGACAGATACACAGATACGCAGTATTTT. Protein product: CASSFTVDRYTDTQYF.

This clonotype was detected a few times. The chain is built from TRBV5-1 and TRBJ2-1; 7 positions match TRBD1. The CDR3 has 15 amino acids. Germline CDR1 and CDR2: SGHRS and YFSETQ. The junction had 10 bases not matched to a gene; V was cut back by 4 bases and J by 6 bases. This CDR3 reads CASSAGTEVFNEQFF. DNA of the CDR3: TGCGCCAGCAGCGCCGGGACAGAGGTTTTCAATGAGCAGTTCTTC.

The rearrangement joins TRBV20-1 to TRBJ1-5; 9 bases map to TRBD1. Trimming cost V 5 bases and J 6 bases; bases outside gene matches: 8. Germline V gene sequence: CDR1 DFQATT, CDR2 SNEGSKA (reference sequence). This CDR3 region has 14 residues. DNA of the CDR3: TGCAGTGCTTCACAACAGGGGGCGAGTCAGCCCCAGCATTTT. The encoded protein is CSASQQGASQPQHF.

This clonotype was observed a handful of times. The junction does not match germline at one end; this may be a read error. CDR3 sequence (DNA): TGTGCCAGCAATTTAAACAGGGGGGACTATGGCTACACCTTC. Its translation: CASNLNRGDYGYTF. V usage is TRBV12-3 or TRBV12-4 and J usage is TRBJ1-2; 8 bases are a match to TRBD1. The CDR3 loop spans 14 amino acids.

This clonotype has more than one count but fewer than ten. The chain couples TRBV2 to TRBJ2-1; D unresolved. There are 15 residues in the CDR3. Germline V gene data show CDR1 as SNHLY and CDR2 as FYNNEI. The germline V and J ends were trimmed by 7 bases and 0 bases, with 13 bases remaining between them. The CDR3 coding sequence is TGTGCCAGCACCTCCGGCGCTGCCTCCTACAATGAGCAGTTCTTC. Protein product: CASTSGAASYNEQFF.

This rearrangement joins TRBV28 to TRBJ1-5, with D possibly being TRBD1 (6 bases). V gave up 1 base and J gave up 3 bases, with 13 bases separating them. The germline V gene has CDR1 MDHEN and CDR2 SYDVKM. The CDR3 length is 16 residues. As DNA, the CDR3 is TGTGCCAGCAGTTTATACTGGACAGAAAACAATCAGCCCCAGCATTTT. It specifies CASSLYWTENNQPQHF.

This clonotype was detected only a few times. The rearrangement joins TRBV7-9 to TRBJ1-5, with D hard to call. Trimming removed 4 bases from V and 1 base from J, with 11 bases in between. CDR3 length equals 15 residues. Germline V gives CDR1 SEHNR, CDR2 FQNEAQ (reference sequence). Here the CDR3 DNA reads TGTGCCAGCAGCTCGACAATTTTGAGCAATCAGCCCCAGCATTTT. Amino acid sequence: CASSSTILSNQPQHF. The variable domain in full, completed from reference TRBV7-9 and TRBJ1-5, reads DTGVSQNPRHKITKRGQNVTFRCDPISEHNRLYWYRQTLGQGPEFLTYFQNEAQLEKSRLLSDRFSAERPKGSFSTLEIQRTEQGDSAMYLCASSSTILSNQPQHFGDGTRLSIL.

This clonotype has just a few counts. This sequence joins TRBV13 and TRBJ1-3, with no clear D. Trimming removed 0 bases from V and 0 bases from J, with 3 bases in between. Germline lookup yields CDR1 PRHDT and CDR2 FYEKMQ (reference sequence). The CDR3 is 14 residues long. The CDR3 nucleotides are TGTGCCAGCAGCTTAGGACCCTCTGGAAACACCATATATTTT. This encodes CASSLGPSGNTIYF.

Concerning this clonotype: The junction shows a germline mismatch at one end, possibly a read error. The chain links TRBV15 to TRBJ1-2, with D hard to call. Germline CDR1 is LNHNV and CDR2 is YYDKDF (reference sequence). This CDR3 region has 14 residues. The CDR3 nucleotides are TGTGCCACCAGCAGAGTCCCCGTTAACGATGGCTACACCTTC. Its translation is CATSRVPVNDGYTF. The full variable domain, its missing parts supplied by reference TRBV15 and TRBJ1-2, is DAMVIQNPRYQVTQFGKPVTLSCSQTLNHNVMYWYQQKSSQAPKLLFHYYDKDFNNEADTPDNFQSRRPNTSFCFLDIRSPGLGDTAMYLCATSRVPVNDGYTFGSGTRLTVV.

This clonotype appeared a few times. The chain employs TRBV6-5 and TRBJ1-2; no definite D call. V was trimmed by 5 bases and J by 0 bases, leaving 10 bases between them. Germline values: CDR1 MNHEY, CDR2 SVGAGI. CDR3 length equals 14 residues. The CDR3 region has the DNA TGTGCCAGCAGTCACGGGGATTCTAACTATGGCTACACCTTC. Translating it yields CASSHGDSNYGYTF.

The gene calls are TRBV5-6 and TRBJ1-5; no firm D call. Germline V CDR1 and CDR2: SGHDT, YYEEEE. CDR3 length: 15 amino acids. Trimming pared 2 bases from V and 10 bases from J, leaving 19 bases between. The CDR3 DNA sequence: TGTGCCAGCAGCTTTGGTGACCGCGGAAAGAAACCCCAGCATTTT. It is translated as CASSFGDRGKKPQHF.

This clonotype was seen at least ten times. This rearrangement joins TRBV2 to TRBJ1-2; 7 bases line up with TRBD1. This CDR3 comprises 16 residues. Trimming took 6 bases from V and 5 from J; bases not matched to a gene: 15. Germline V gene lookup returns CDR1 SNHLY and CDR2 FYNNEI. The CDR3 sequence: CASRENTGTAIYGYTF. The CDR3 coding sequence is TGTGCCAGCAGGGAAAATACCGGGACAGCGATTTATGGCTACACCTTC.

The chain uses TRBV7-2 and TRBJ1-2; tentatively, D is TRBD1 (5 bases). The CDR3 is 13 amino acids. Germline V gene data show CDR1 as SGHTA and CDR2 as FQGNSA. The V and J ends lost 5 bases and 7 bases respectively, with 14 bases between them. The CDR3 coding sequence is TGTGCCAGCAGCCGGGGACGGGAAGGTGGCTACACCTTC. It specifies CASSRGREGGYTF. Supplemented by reference TRBV7-2 and TRBJ1-2, the full variable domain reads GAGVSQSPSNKVTEKGKDVELRCDPISGHTALYWYRQSLGQGLEFLIYFQGNSAPDKSGLPSDRFSAERTGGSVSTLTIQRTQQEDSAVYLCASSRGREGGYTFGSGTRLTVV.

There are a few counts of this clonotype. The junction shows a germline mismatch at one end, possibly a read error. The chain has TRBV20-1 and TRBJ2-7; TRBD2 is a possible D gene (5 bases). The CDR3 has 12 residues. Germline values: CDR1 DFQATT, CDR2 SNEGSKA (reference sequence). The chain's CDR3 is CSTSDNVNEQYF. The CDR3 nucleotides are TGCAGTACTAGTGACAATGTGAATGAGCAGTACTTC.

In its sample, this clonotype was seen a few times. The rearrangement joins TRBV4-1 to TRBJ2-3; 11 bases fit TRBD2. The CDR3 is 18 residues long. Germline V gene data show CDR1 as MGHRA and CDR2 as YSYEKL. The ends lost 0 bases at V and 2 bases at J; junction bases unmatched: 7. As DNA, the CDR3 is TGCGCCAGCAGCCAAGATTCGGAACTAGCGGGGGACACAGATACGCAGTATTTT. Translation gives CASSQDSELAGDTDTQYF.

The rearrangement uses TRBV21-1 and TRBJ2-3; the table's TRBD1 call for D was not verified on the DNA. TRBV21-1 is a recognized pseudogene. This CDR3 has 15 amino acids. CDR3 coding DNA: TGTGCCAGCAGCAAGGGGGCCCGCGGCGCAGATACGCAGTATTTT. This codes for CASSKGARGADTQYF.

The genes are TRBV19 and TRBJ1-2, with no clear D. V lost 5 bases, J lost 2 bases, and 9 bases lay in between. CDR1 and CDR2 from the germline V gene are LNHDA and SQIVND (reference sequence). This CDR3 region has 13 residues. The chain's CDR3 is CASSPAPNYGYTF. The CDR3 DNA reads TGTGCCAGTAGTCCGGCCCCGAACTATGGCTACACCTTC.

The DNA for the CDR3 is TGTGCCATCAGTGAATATCAGGGATCCTACAATGAGCAGTACTTC. This gives the protein CAISEYQGSYNEQYF. This chain uses TRBV10-3 with TRBJ2-7, with D maybe TRBD1 (5 bases). The CDR3 runs 15 residues. V gave up 3 bases and J gave up 7 bases, with 19 bases separating them. In germline, CDR1 is ENHRY, CDR2 SYGVKD.

The V call is TRBV12-5, the J call TRBJ2-2, with 9 bases lining up with TRBD2. V lost 6 bases, J lost 5 bases, and 7 bases stayed unmatched. Germline CDR1 LGHNT, CDR2 FRNRAP. The CDR3 spans 15 residues. The CDR3 DNA follows: TGTGCTAGTGGGACCGGGACTAGCAGAACCGGGGAGCTGTTTTTT. It is translated as CASGTGTSRTGELFF.